Presented here are 27 T cell receptor beta chains from one specimen sequenced in a study of cytotoxic CD8 clonotypes in ibrutinib-treated CLL. TCRdb's table, derived via immunoSEQ multiplex PCR, lists solely in-frame clones and lacks some. The top ten hold 32% of the sample, which has about 89,000 clones, around 73% seen once. Sequences were derived from PBMCs, sampled after 12 months of ibrutinib treatment. These receptors all stem from a human donor with chronic lymphocytic leukemia.

This chain connects TRBV30 to TRBJ2-7; D tentatively reads TRBD1 or TRBD2 (6 bases each). Germline-derived CDR1 and CDR2 are GTSNPN and SVGIG (reference sequence). The CDR3 runs to 12 residues. Trimming took off 4 bases at V and 6 bases at J, with 13 bases between the two ends. The CDR3 DNA reads as TGTGCCTGGAAGGGGGGAAAGGTCGAGCAGTACTTC. Amino acid sequence: CAWKGGKVEQYF.

The chain joins TRBV4-1 to TRBJ2-5, with 13 bases lining up with TRBD2. Germline CDR1 is MGHRA and CDR2 is YSYEKL. The CDR3 consists of 15 residues. V lost 4 bases to trimming and J lost 5 bases; unmatched junction nucleotides: 4. This CDR3 reads CASSPLAGGRETQYF. CDR3 coding DNA: TGCGCCAGCAGCCCACTAGCGGGGGGGCGCGAGACCCAGTACTTC.

This clone was seen a single time. DNA of the CDR3: TGTGCCAGCAGCCCGGGACTAGCGACGCAGTATTTT. It codes for CASSPGLATQYF. This chain uses TRBV2 with TRBJ2-3, with 10 nucleotides matching TRBD2. Germline CDR1 SNHLY, CDR2 FYNNEI. Trimming took 6 bases from V and 9 from J; bases not matched to a gene: 3. The CDR3 is made up of 12 amino acids.

The genes are TRBV19 and TRBJ1-5, with TRBD1 matching 11 bases. The germline CDR1 and CDR2 sequences are LNHDA and SQIVND (reference sequence). The trim removed 8 bases at V and 2 bases at J, leaving 8 bases unmatched. The CDR3 sequence is 16 residues long. CDR3 region: CASRTGGEGGNQPQHF. The CDR3 DNA reads as TGTGCCAGTCGGACAGGGGGCGAGGGGGGCAATCAGCCCCAGCATTTT. The full variable domain, in which reference TRBV19 and TRBJ1-5 provide the parts outside the CDR3, is DGGITQSPKYLFRKEGQNVTLSCEQNLNHDAMYWYRQDPGQGLRLIYYSQIVNDFQKGDIAEGYSVSREKKESFPLTVTSAQKNPTAFYLCASRTGGEGGNQPQHFGDGTRLSIL.

The V call is TRBV7-8, the J call TRBJ1-2, with 8 bases identical to TRBD1. There are 18 residues in the CDR3. Unmatched junction bases numbered 14, after V lost 1 base and J lost 4 bases. Germline CDR1 and CDR2: SGHVS and FQNEAQ. The CDR3 spells CASSLEIGRGLGSYGYTF. As DNA, the CDR3 is TGTGCCAGCAGCTTAGAGATAGGCAGGGGGCTAGGGAGCTATGGCTACACCTTC.

The sample holds a few counts of this clone. The chain is built from TRBV19 and TRBJ2-6; 8 nucleotides match TRBD1. With 7 bases clipped from V and 2 bases from J, the junction kept 4 bases outside the gene matches. Germline lookup yields CDR1 LNHDA and CDR2 SQIVND (reference sequence). The CDR3 runs to 15 residues. CDR3 nucleotide sequence: TGTGCCAGTACCTTGGACAGGGCTGGGGCCAACGTCCTGACTTTC. It specifies CASTLDRAGANVLTF.

V usage is TRBV7-9 and J usage is TRBJ2-7; D possibly corresponds to TRBD1 (5 bases). V shed 4 bases and J shed 6 bases, with 13 bases lying between them. The CDR3 extends over 13 amino acids. The germline gives CDR1 SEHNR, CDR2 FQNEAQ (reference sequence). In DNA form, the CDR3 reads TGTGCCAGCAGCTCGACAGCTGACTCCGAGCAGTACTTC. This encodes CASSSTADSEQYF.

The chain has TRBV4-1 and TRBJ1-6; D may be TRBD1 (6 bases). CDR3 length: 17 amino acids. Germline CDR1 and CDR2: MGHRA and YSYEKL. The V end was cut by 4 bases, the J end by 6 bases, with 19 bases between. The CDR3 loop reads CASSPYWQGRSNSPLHF. CDR3 nucleotide sequence: TGCGCCAGCAGCCCGTATTGGCAGGGGAGGAGTAATTCACCCCTCCACTTT.

This chain joins TRBV28 and TRBJ2-5; D may be TRBD1 (6 bases). Germline loops: CDR1 MDHEN, CDR2 SYDVKM. The CDR3 spans 13 residues. Trimming cost V 5 bases and J 5 bases, with 12 bases left between them. CDR3: CASSEQGFETQYF. In DNA, the CDR3 is TGTGCCAGCAGTGAACAGGGTTTTGAGACCCAGTACTTC.

This clone was seen only a few times. The chain is built from TRBV2 and TRBJ1-2; a weak D match, TRBD1 (5 bases). This CDR3 has 13 residues. The V gene lost 1 base and the J gene lost 8 bases, with 11 bases spanning the gap. The V gene's germline CDR1 is SNHLY and CDR2 FYNNEI. In DNA form, the CDR3 reads TGTGCCAGCAGTGAAGAGCAGAGGGACGGCTACACCTTC. It yields the protein CASSEEQRDGYTF.

V is TRBV28 and J is TRBJ2-7; TRBD2 agrees at 9 bases. Trimming removed 8 bases from V and 3 bases from J; junction bases left unmatched: 8. This CDR3 has 14 amino acids. The germline gives CDR1 MDHEN, CDR2 SYDVKM. CDR3 in amino acids: CASRSGGSYYEQYF. In DNA, the CDR3 is TGTGCCAGCCGAAGCGGGGGGTCATACTACGAGCAGTACTTC. The full variable domain, completed using reference TRBV28 and TRBJ2-7, is DVKVTQSSRYLVKRTGEKVFLECVQDMDHENMFWYRQDPGLGLRLIYFSYDVKMKEKGDIPEGYSVSREKKERFSLILESASTNQTSMYLCASRSGGSYYEQYFGPGTRLTVT.

This clone was seen once. CDR3 coding DNA: TGTGCCTGGACAGCAGGGACGACAGATACGCAGTATTTT. Encoded protein: CAWTAGTTDTQYF. This rearrangement joins TRBV30 to TRBJ2-3, with D perhaps being TRBD1 or TRBD2 (5 bases each). Trimming removed 4 bases from V and 3 bases from J, with 11 bases in between. This CDR3 has 13 amino acids. Germline V gives CDR1 GTSNPN, CDR2 SVGIG (reference sequence).

The rearrangement links TRBV6-5 to TRBJ2-2; D might be TRBD1 or TRBD2, each matching 5 bases. This CDR3 has 14 residues. With 6 bases removed from V and 10 bases from J, the gap between germline ends came to 18 bases. The germline gives CDR1 MNHEY, CDR2 SVGAGI. CDR3 region: CASSETGRNAELFF. CDR3 coding DNA: TGTGCCAGCAGCGAAACGGGGCGAAACGCGGAGCTGTTTTTT.

The gene calls are TRBV20-1 and TRBJ1-1; no definite D call. Germline V gene lookup returns CDR1 DFQATT and CDR2 SNEGSKA (reference sequence). The V gene lost 0 bases and the J gene lost 10 bases, with 6 bases spanning the gap. This CDR3 comprises 10 residues. The CDR3 DNA follows: TGCAGTGCTAGAGACAAGGGAGCTTTCTTT. Its translation: CSARDKGAFF.

CDR3 sequence reads: CASSFSGGSQPQHF. The CDR3 coding sequence is TGTGCCAGCAGTTTTTCCGGGGGCAGTCAGCCCCAGCATTTT. V gene TRBV27 combines with J gene TRBJ1-5, with D possibly being TRBD1 (6 bases). The CDR3 runs 14 residues. V lost 3 bases and J lost 6, with 12 bases in between. Per the germline V gene, CDR1 is MNHEY and CDR2 is SMNVEV (reference sequence).

This clone was seen a single time. The gene calls are TRBV7-6 and TRBJ1-3; D ambiguous. The CDR3 is 16 residues long. Germline V CDR1 and CDR2: SGHVS, FNYEAQ. Between the trimmed V and J ends, which lost 2 bases and 2 bases, there was a span of 13 bases. The CDR3 loop reads CASSLSAQLTGNTIYF. CDR3 DNA sequence: TGTGCCAGCAGCTTAAGCGCACAGCTCACTGGAAACACCATATATTTT.

V gene TRBV5-1 combines with J gene TRBJ2-7; 12 nucleotides agree with TRBD2. The CDR3 has 15 residues. J lost 0 bases, V lost 4 bases, and 2 bases had no gene match. Per germline, CDR1 SGHRS and CDR2 YFSETQ. This chain's CDR3 is CASSPSGGVSYEQYF. For the CDR3, the DNA is TGCGCCAGCAGCCCTAGCGGGGGGGTCTCCTACGAGCAGTACTTC.

The V and J genes are TRBV5-5 and TRBJ1-1; D uncertain. From germline, CDR1 is SGHKS and CDR2 YYEKEE (reference sequence). The ends were cut back, 2 bases at V and 0 bases at J, with 5 bases in the middle. The CDR3 is 13 amino acids. Here the CDR3 DNA reads TGTGCCAGCAGCTTTCACATGAACACTGAAGCTTTCTTT. Its translation: CASSFHMNTEAFF.

V usage is TRBV5-1 and J usage is TRBJ2-7; 9 bases fit TRBD1. This CDR3 has 15 amino acids. In germline, CDR1 is SGHRS, CDR2 YFSETQ. V dropped 0 bases and J dropped 5; count of bases not matched to a gene: 6. The CDR3 here is CASSLGWTGANEQYF. The CDR3 DNA reads as TGCGCCAGCAGCTTGGGATGGACAGGGGCGAACGAGCAGTACTTC.

This chain joins TRBV7-8 and TRBJ2-2; D is tentatively TRBD1 or TRBD2 (5 bases each). V was shortened by 6 bases and J by 4 bases, with 15 bases between the two germline ends. The CDR3 covers 15 residues. The germline V gene encodes CDR1 SGHVS and CDR2 FQNEAQ. As DNA, the CDR3 is TGTGCCAGCAGTAAAAGGGACGCAATCACCGGGGAGCTGTTTTTT. It codes for CASSKRDAITGELFF. Together with reference TRBV7-8 and TRBJ2-2, the CDR3 gives the full variable domain: GAGVSQSPRYKVAKRGQDVALRCDPISGHVSLFWYQQALGQGPEFLTYFQNEAQLDKSGLPSDRFFAERPEGSVSTLKIQRTQQEDSAVYLCASSKRDAITGELFFGEGSRLTVL.

This CDR3 reads CASSDRSASYEQYF. Here the CDR3 DNA reads TGTGCCAGCTCAGACAGGTCAGCCTCCTACGAGCAGTACTTC. The genes are TRBV18 and TRBJ2-7; D is perhaps TRBD1 (6 bases). CDR3 size: 14 residues. Germline CDR1 and CDR2: KGHSH and LQKENI. Trimming took 5 bases from V and 0 from J, leaving 11 bases between them.

This rearrangement joins TRBV7-9 to TRBJ2-7; the D is unclear. The CDR3 runs to 11 residues. Per the germline V gene, CDR1 is SEHNR and CDR2 is FQNEAQ (reference sequence). V was clipped by 1 base and J by 8 bases, with 6 bases between them. This chain's CDR3 is CASSLGVQQYF. The CDR3 region has the DNA TGTGCCAGCAGCTTAGGGGTCCAGCAGTACTTC.

This rearrangement joins TRBV2 to TRBJ2-5, with D perhaps TRBD1 (6 bases). Germline V gene data show CDR1 as SNHLY and CDR2 as FYNNEI. V was trimmed by 2 bases and J by 5 bases, leaving 12 bases between them. There are 14 residues in the CDR3. The CDR3: CASSEQGSLETQYF. CDR3 in DNA: TGTGCCAGCAGTGAACAGGGGAGCTTGGAGACCCAGTACTTC.

The rearrangement uses TRBV4-2 and TRBJ2-7, with D maybe TRBD1 (5 bases). CDR1 and CDR2 (germline): LGHNA, YNFKEQ. The CDR3 runs 18 residues. Trimming removed 1 base at V and 2 bases at J, with 21 bases between. CDR3 in amino acids: CASSQALGGARQPYEQYF. As DNA, the CDR3 is TGTGCCAGCAGCCAAGCGTTGGGTGGGGCCCGCCAGCCCTACGAGCAGTACTTC.

The chain recombines TRBV6-4 with TRBJ2-2; D is undetermined. CDR3 length equals 14 residues. Trimming took 8 bases from V and 0 from J, leaving 10 bases between them. CDR1 is MRHNA and CDR2 is SNTAGT in the germline V gene. CDR3 nucleotide sequence: TGTGCCAGCCAGCCCTTCGCGAACACCGGGGAGCTGTTTTTT. It specifies CASQPFANTGELFF.

This clone was detected once. This chain links TRBV5-4 with TRBJ2-5; 7 bases match TRBD2. Germline assignment: CDR1 SGHNT and CDR2 YYREEE (reference sequence). With V trimmed by 5 bases and J by 5 bases, 12 bases remained unmatched. This CDR3 has 15 amino acids. Written as DNA, the CDR3 is TGTGCCAGCAGGCATTTAAGTAGCGGGCGGGAGACCCAGTACTTC. It is translated as CASRHLSSGRETQYF.

The V gene is TRBV18, the J gene TRBJ1-4; D not certain. CDR1 KGHSH and CDR2 LQKENI come from the germline V gene. This CDR3 comprises 15 residues. Trimming left V 5 bases short and J 6 bases short, with 16 bases between. CDR3 residues: CASSMRGSEYEKLFF. The CDR3 DNA follows: TGTGCCAGCTCAATGAGAGGGTCGGAGTATGAAAAACTGTTTTTT.